A selection of T cell receptor beta chains follows, all from one sample in a study of a mutant IDH1 vaccine in newly diagnosed glioma. Produced via immunoSEQ multiplex PCR; TCRdb's table is partial and in-frame only. The sample gives tens of thousands of clones, approximately 85% of which show up once; around 5.8% is in the top ten. Source: PBMCs, taken from a glioma patient treated with radiotherapy, temozolomide or both. The source of these receptors is a man aged 35-49 years with glioma. CDR3s include the opening cysteine and the closing phenylalanine or tryptophan. The D gene is left open where the match is weak. The size entry is marked missing in some rows and otherwise reads once, few, many or a size class.

CDR3nt: TGCGCCAGCAGCCAACTGGAGAGGAATAGCAATCAGCCCCAGCATTTT
CDR3aa: CASSQLERNSNQPQHF
v_gene: TRBV4-1
abundance: .
d_gene: .
j_gene: TRBJ1-5

CDR3nt: TGTGCCAGCTCACCGTCAGACAATCAGCCCCAGCATTTT
CDR3aa: CASSPSDNQPQHF
v_gene: TRBV18
abundance: .
d_gene: .
j_gene: TRBJ1-5

CDR3nt: TGCAGCGCCGGGGTTAGGGGGCTCACCGGGGAGCTGTTTTTT
CDR3aa: CSAGVRGLTGELFF
v_gene: TRBV29-1
abundance: .
d_gene: TRBD1
j_gene: TRBJ2-2

CDR3nt: TGCGCCAGCAGCCCCCGGGACACGTTCTATGGCTACACCTTC
CDR3aa: CASSPRDTFYGYTF
v_gene: TRBV5-1
abundance: once
d_gene: .
j_gene: TRBJ1-2

CDR3nt: TGTGCCAGCAGCCCCGGTTCGGACAGGGGCGCCAAAAACATTCAGTACTTC
CDR3aa: CASSPGSDRGAKNIQYF
v_gene: TRBV5-4
abundance: .
d_gene: TRBD1
j_gene: TRBJ2-4

CDR3nt: TGTGCCAGCAGCGAGGACAGGGGGTCTCACGAGCAGTACTTC
CDR3aa: CASSEDRGSHEQYF
v_gene: TRBV11-2
abundance: .
d_gene: TRBD1
j_gene: TRBJ2-7

CDR3nt: TGTGCCAGCAGCCGACAGGGGGCCGGCTACACCTTC
CDR3aa: CASSRQGAGYTF
v_gene: TRBV7-2
abundance: .
d_gene: TRBD1
j_gene: TRBJ1-2

CDR3nt: TGTGCCATCAGTGAGTCTGCACTAGCGGGCAAAGAGACCCAGTACTTC
CDR3aa: CAISESALAGKETQYF
v_gene: TRBV10-3
abundance: .
d_gene: TRBD2
j_gene: TRBJ2-5

CDR3nt: TGCGCCAGCTACAGGGGTGGAGGAACTAATGAAAAACTGTTTTTT
CDR3aa: CASYRGGGTNEKLFF
v_gene: TRBV5-1
abundance: .
d_gene: TRBD1
j_gene: TRBJ1-4

CDR3nt: TGTGCCAGCAGCCAAGAGGGGACAGGCCTCTTCAGCACAGATACGCAGTATTTT
CDR3aa: CASSQEGTGLFSTDTQYF
v_gene: TRBV4-2
abundance: .
d_gene: TRBD1
j_gene: TRBJ2-3

CDR3nt: TGTGCCAGCAGTTTATGGGGGGACAATCAGCCCCAGCATTTT
CDR3aa: CASSLWGDNQPQHF
v_gene: TRBV28
abundance: .
d_gene: .
j_gene: TRBJ1-5

CDR3nt: TGCGCCAGCAGCCAAGAATTCGGGTCTGCTAGCGGCACCTACGAGCAGTACTTC
CDR3aa: CASSQEFGSASGTYEQYF
v_gene: TRBV4-3
abundance: .
d_gene: TRBD2
j_gene: TRBJ2-7

CDR3nt: TGTGCCAGCAGTGACTTCACCGGGACAACCTACTATGGCTACACCTTC
CDR3aa: CASSDFTGTTYYGYTF
v_gene: TRBV6-4
abundance: .
d_gene: .
j_gene: TRBJ1-2

CDR3nt: TGTGCCAGTAGTATCGAGGCTTTGGGGTATAATTCACCCCTCCACTTT
CDR3aa: CASSIEALGYNSPLHF
v_gene: TRBV19
abundance: .
d_gene: .
j_gene: TRBJ1-6

CDR3nt: TGCGCCAGCAGTCAATCGGACAGGGCGAACACTGAAGCTTTCTTT
CDR3aa: CASSQSDRANTEAFF
v_gene: TRBV23-1
abundance: few
d_gene: TRBD1
j_gene: TRBJ1-1

CDR3nt: TGTGCCAGCAGTGAAAGACTTAGAATGTTAGATGTGGAGCTGTTTTTT
CDR3aa: CASSERLRMLDVELFF
v_gene: TRBV2
abundance: .
d_gene: .
j_gene: TRBJ2-2

CDR3nt: TGCAGCGCCAGCCCCTCAGACCAAGAGACCCAGTACTTC
CDR3aa: CSASPSDQETQYF
v_gene: TRBV29-1
abundance: .
d_gene: .
j_gene: TRBJ2-5

CDR3nt: TGTGCCAGCTCACCGCCCCTCACGCGGTGGCTAGCGGGGGACCAAGAGACCCAGTACTTC
CDR3aa: CASSPPLTRWLAGDQETQYF
v_gene: TRBV18
abundance: .
d_gene: TRBD2
j_gene: TRBJ2-5

CDR3nt: TGTGCCATCAGTGAGTCTCTGGACGCCCACAATGAGCAGTTCTTC
CDR3aa: CAISESLDAHNEQFF
v_gene: TRBV10-3
abundance: .
d_gene: .
j_gene: TRBJ2-1

CDR3nt: TGTGCCAGCAGCCCGCCTCTGGAGAGCAATGAGCAGTTCTTC
CDR3aa: CASSPPLESNEQFF
v_gene: TRBV4-2
abundance: .
d_gene: .
j_gene: TRBJ2-1

CDR3nt: TGCGCCAGCAGCCAAGAAGGGCCACGCCCGACTAGCCCGGATGAGCAGTTCTTC
CDR3aa: CASSQEGPRPTSPDEQFF
v_gene: TRBV4-1
abundance: once
d_gene: TRBD2
j_gene: TRBJ2-1

CDR3nt: TGTGCCAGCAGCTTAGAAGCGAGTGAAAAACTGTTTTTT
CDR3aa: CASSLEASEKLFF
v_gene: TRBV13
abundance: once
d_gene: .
j_gene: TRBJ1-4

CDR3nt: TGCGCCAGCCCAGCGGGACACCCAACTAATGAAAAACTGTTTTTT
CDR3aa: CASPAGHPTNEKLFF
v_gene: TRBV4-3
abundance: .
d_gene: .
j_gene: TRBJ1-4

CDR3nt: TGTGCCAGCAGCTCCGGACAGGGACCGGATACGCAGTATTTT
CDR3aa: CASSSGQGPDTQYF
v_gene: TRBV7-7
abundance: .
d_gene: TRBD1
j_gene: TRBJ2-3

CDR3nt: TGCGCCAGCAGGTCCGGGGTAGGGACTTTCGGGGATGGCTACACCTTC
CDR3aa: CASRSGVGTFGDGYTF
v_gene: TRBV5-1
abundance: .
d_gene: .
j_gene: TRBJ1-2

CDR3nt: TGCGCCAGCAACCGGGACAGGGTGGGGGAGCTGTTTTTT
CDR3aa: CASNRDRVGELFF
v_gene: TRBV4-1
abundance: few
d_gene: TRBD1
j_gene: TRBJ2-2

CDR3nt: TGCGCCAGCAGCCAAGTCTCGGGGGAGCTGTTTTTT
CDR3aa: CASSQVSGELFF
v_gene: TRBV4-3
abundance: .
d_gene: .
j_gene: TRBJ2-2